This is a list of T cell receptor beta chains from one sample in a study of blood T cell repertoires in COVID-19. TCRdb keeps only in-frame clones here, not all; method: immunoSEQ multiplex PCR. Among about 380,000 clones listed, around 87% were seen once. The sequenced sample consisted of PBMCs or T cells enriched from blood (not recorded which). The source is a man between 25 and 39 years old who had recovered from COVID-19. Each CDR3 is given with its conserved first and last residue. A D gene is named only where the DNA matches it firmly. Rows may omit the clone size; those that give it use once, few, many or a size class.

D: -; size: few; J: TRBJ1-1; V: TRBV9; CDR3: CASSRGLETEAFF; DNA: TGTGCCAGCAGCCGAGGGTTAGAAACTGAAGCTTTCTTT
D: -; size: -; J: TRBJ2-7; V: TRBV7-2; CDR3: CASSLAVRLGAGSSYEQYF; DNA: TGTGCCAGCAGCTTAGCGGTCCGGTTGGGGGCAGGGAGTTCCTACGAGCAGTACTTC
D: -; size: -; J: TRBJ2-7; V: TRBV7-9; CDR3: CASSPDRRAYEQYF; DNA: TGTGCCAGCAGCCCCGACAGGAGAGCCTACGAGCAGTACTTC
D: TRBD1; size: -; J: TRBJ1-5; V: TRBV4-2; CDR3: CASSHSTGEEPNQPQHF; DNA: TGTGCCAGCAGCCACTCAACAGGGGAAGAACCAAATCAGCCCCAGCATTTT
D: TRBD1; size: -; J: TRBJ2-7; V: TRBV19; CDR3: CASSLSSGTGASYEQYF; DNA: TGTGCCAGTAGCCTATCTTCCGGGACAGGAGCCTCCTACGAGCAGTACTTC
D: -; size: -; J: TRBJ1-6; V: TRBV7-2; CDR3: CASSPEAQGFGSNSPLHF; DNA: TGTGCCAGCAGCCCAGAAGCACAGGGCTTCGGTAGTAATTCACCCCTCCACTTT
D: -; size: -; J: TRBJ1-4; V: TRBV5-1; CDR3: CASRQVENEKLFF; DNA: TGCGCCAGCCGACAGGTCGAGAATGAAAAACTGTTTTTT
D: -; size: few; J: TRBJ1-1; V: TRBV19; CDR3: CASSQTGSTEAFF; DNA: TGTGCCAGTAGCCAAACAGGGAGCACTGAAGCTTTCTTT
D: TRBD2; size: -; J: TRBJ2-5; V: TRBV6-1; CDR3: CASSEGFSGGYLETQYF; DNA: TGTGCCAGCAGTGAAGGGTTCAGCGGGGGATACTTGGAGACCCAGTACTTC
D: -; size: -; J: TRBJ2-7; V: TRBV7-9; CDR3: CASSLVGSGLEYEQYF; DNA: TGTGCCAGCAGCTTAGTCGGATCCGGACTTGAATACGAGCAGTACTTC
D: -; size: many; J: TRBJ2-5; V: TRBV6-5; CDR3: CASSPRTRDQETQYF; DNA: TGTGCCAGCAGTCCAAGGACTCGGGACCAAGAGACCCAGTACTTC
D: TRBD1; size: -; J: TRBJ1-2; V: TRBV10-1; CDR3: CASARDSYGYTF; DNA: TGCGCCAGCGCCCGGGACAGCTATGGCTACACCTTC
D: TRBD1; size: -; J: TRBJ1-6; V: TRBV2; CDR3: CASTGTGASPLHF; DNA: TGTGCCAGCACCGGGACAGGAGCGTCACCCCTCCACTTT
D: -; size: -; J: TRBJ2-3; V: TRBV14; CDR3: CASSPLGGTQYF; DNA: TGTGCCAGCAGCCCCCTAGGGGGTACGCAGTATTTT
D: -; size: -; J: TRBJ1-2; V: TRBV5-1; CDR3: CASSSGGSDYGYTF; DNA: TGCGCCAGCAGCTCTGGAGGATCGGACTATGGCTACACCTTC
D: TRBD1; size: -; J: TRBJ1-1; V: TRBV10-1; CDR3: CASSVRNRGWGTEAFF; DNA: TGCGCCAGCAGTGTCAGGAACAGGGGTTGGGGCACTGAAGCTTTCTTT
D: TRBD1; size: -; J: TRBJ1-1; V: TRBV25-1; CDR3: CASRIGQATEAFF; DNA: TGTGCCAGCAGAATAGGACAGGCCACTGAAGCTTTCTTT
D: TRBD1; size: -; J: TRBJ2-7; V: TRBV30; CDR3: CAGDRGYEQYF; DNA: TGTGCCGGAGACAGGGGCTACGAGCAGTACTTC
D: TRBD2; size: -; J: TRBJ2-7; V: TRBV7-9; CDR3: CASSPRAYSTRGDYEQYF; DNA: TGTGCCAGCAGCCCCCGGGCGTACAGTACGCGGGGGGACTACGAGCAGTACTTC
D: -; size: -; J: TRBJ1-5; V: TRBV3-1/TRBV3-2; CDR3: CASSQDQGANQPQHF; DNA: TGTGCCAGCAGCCAAGATCAAGGGGCGAATCAGCCCCAGCATTTT
D: TRBD2; size: -; J: TRBJ2-3; V: TRBV27; CDR3: CASSLAPSGVTDTQYF; DNA: TGTGCCAGCAGTTTAGCCCCTAGCGGGGTCACAGATACGCAGTATTTT
D: TRBD1; size: -; J: TRBJ1-2; V: TRBV10-2; CDR3: CASGGWTGKNPNGYTF; DNA: TGCGCCAGCGGCGGATGGACAGGGAAGAACCCGAACGGCTACACCTTC
D: -; size: -; J: TRBJ1-5; V: TRBV19; CDR3: CASSNGWGDAGPQHF; DNA: TGTGCCAGTAGCAACGGTTGGGGGGACGCCGGGCCCCAGCATTTT
D: -; size: -; J: TRBJ1-1; V: TRBV6-5; CDR3: CASSYVRVGGYTEAFF; DNA: TGTGCCAGCAGTTACGTGAGGGTGGGAGGGTACACTGAAGCTTTCTTT
D: TRBD2; size: -; J: TRBJ2-1; V: TRBV10-1; CDR3: CASSTAEAGVDNEQFF; DNA: TGCGCCAGCAGTACCGCGGAGGCGGGGGTCGACAATGAGCAGTTCTTC
D: -; size: -; J: TRBJ1-5; V: TRBV27; CDR3: CASSNTGNQPQHF; DNA: TGTGCCAGCAGCAACACAGGGAACCAGCCCCAGCATTTT
D: -; size: -; J: TRBJ1-4; V: TRBV19; CDR3: CASRQGHTQEKLFF; DNA: TGTGCCAGTAGGCAGGGGCACACTCAGGAAAAACTGTTTTTT
D: TRBD2; size: -; J: TRBJ2-1; V: TRBV3-1/TRBV3-2; CDR3: CASSQRGGGAGEQFF; DNA: TGTGCCAGCAGCCAAAGAGGCGGGGGGGCCGGAGAGCAGTTCTTC
D: -; size: -; J: TRBJ1-5; V: TRBV2; CDR3: CASSERAGSNQPQHF; DNA: TGTGCCAGCAGTGAACGGGCAGGGTCGAATCAGCCCCAGCATTTT
D: TRBD2; size: once; J: TRBJ2-2; V: TRBV7-2; CDR3: CASSLVGGGASGELFF; DNA: TGTGCCAGCAGCTTAGTTGGCGGGGGGGCCTCCGGGGAGCTGTTTTTT
D: -; size: -; J: TRBJ1-6; V: TRBV3-1/TRBV3-2; CDR3: CASSPWTQDSPLHF; DNA: TGTGCCAGCAGCCCCTGGACTCAGGATTCACCCCTCCACTTT
D: -; size: -; J: TRBJ2-6; V: TRBV19; CDR3: CASSIGEFSGANVLTF; DNA: TGTGCCAGTAGTATAGGGGAGTTCTCTGGGGCCAACGTCCTGACTTTC
D: -; size: -; J: TRBJ2-2; V: TRBV4-3; CDR3: CASSQDQPLWTVTGELFF; DNA: TGCGCCAGCAGCCAGGACCAGCCTTTATGGACAGTTACCGGGGAGCTGTTTTTT
D: -; size: once; J: TRBJ1-4; V: TRBV5-1; CDR3: CASSGGTASLFF; DNA: TGCGCCAGCAGCGGGGGGACGGCCTCCTTGTTTTTT